The rows below give T cell receptor beta chains drawn from one sample of a study of CD8 T cells in ankylosing spondylitis. TCRdb used MiXCR to reprocess the 5' RACE reads, holding one entry per CDR3 protein. The sample has 100,000 to 150,000 distinct CDR3 sequences, roughly 8.8% seen once. Sequencing used blood, either unsorted or a sorted T cell fraction (not recorded which). These receptors came from a male donor with ankylosing spondylitis or in good health (not recorded which). Both conserved end residues are part of each CDR3. Fields, in order: clone size, J gene, D gene, V gene, CDR3 DNA, CDR3 protein. The D gene is left open where the match is weak. For some rows the clone size is stated as once, few or many, or as a class when expanded; others skip it.

clone_size: many; j_call: TRBJ2-2; d_call: TRBD2; v_call: TRBV30; cdr3_nt: TGTGCCTGGAGCGGGACTAGCGGGAGTGTCTTCCCCGGGGAGCTGTTTTTT; cdr3_aa: CAWSGTSGSVFPGELFF
clone_size: .; j_call: TRBJ2-1; d_call: .; v_call: TRBV6-2/TRBV6-3; cdr3_nt: TGTGCCAGCAGTCTCCTTCGTGGAATTGAGCAGTTCTTC; cdr3_aa: CASSLLRGIEQFF
clone_size: many; j_call: TRBJ2-1; d_call: .; v_call: TRBV12-3/TRBV12-4; cdr3_nt: TGTGCCAGCAGTGGGATAGCGGAGAGCTCCTACAATGAGCAGTTCTTC; cdr3_aa: CASSGIAESSYNEQFF
clone_size: many; j_call: TRBJ2-1; d_call: .; v_call: TRBV11-2; cdr3_nt: TGTGCCAGCAGGCCGGGACCACGTCTCCATGAGCAGTTCTTC; cdr3_aa: CASRPGPRLHEQFF
clone_size: many; j_call: TRBJ2-5; d_call: TRBD2; v_call: TRBV20-1; cdr3_nt: TGCAGTGCTAGGACTAGCGGGAAAGAGACCCAGTACTTC; cdr3_aa: CSARTSGKETQYF
clone_size: few; j_call: TRBJ2-7; d_call: TRBD1; v_call: TRBV29-1; cdr3_nt: TGCAGCGGGGGACAGTCCTACGAGCAGTACTTC; cdr3_aa: CSGGQSYEQYF
clone_size: .; j_call: TRBJ2-7; d_call: TRBD2; v_call: TRBV29-1; cdr3_nt: TGCAGCGTTGAAGACACTAGCGGGAGCTCCTACGAGCAGTACTTC; cdr3_aa: CSVEDTSGSSYEQYF
clone_size: many; j_call: TRBJ2-1; d_call: TRBD1; v_call: TRBV20-1; cdr3_nt: TGCAGTGCTGGTGACAGGGTTGAAAGCTACGATGAGCAGTTCTTC; cdr3_aa: CSAGDRVESYDEQFF
clone_size: many; j_call: TRBJ2-1; d_call: TRBD2; v_call: TRBV6-1; cdr3_nt: TGTGCCAGCAGGCCCTCAGCGGGGGCTCGTGATGAGCAGTTCTTC; cdr3_aa: CASRPSAGARDEQFF
clone_size: many; j_call: TRBJ2-7; d_call: .; v_call: TRBV15; cdr3_nt: TGTGCCACCAGCAGAGATCCCGGGATAAGTTACGAGCAGTACTTC; cdr3_aa: CATSRDPGISYEQYF
clone_size: many; j_call: TRBJ2-7; d_call: .; v_call: TRBV12-3/TRBV12-4; cdr3_nt: TGTGCCAGCAGCTTTGGCAGGTCGTCCTACGAGCAGTACTTC; cdr3_aa: CASSFGRSSYEQYF
clone_size: .; j_call: TRBJ2-1; d_call: .; v_call: TRBV5-1; cdr3_nt: TGCGCCAGCAGCTTGGTTACTGGGAACTCCTACAATGAGCAGTTCTTC; cdr3_aa: CASSLVTGNSYNEQFF
clone_size: many; j_call: TRBJ1-1; d_call: TRBD1; v_call: TRBV5-1; cdr3_nt: TGCGCCAGCAGCTCCAACAGGGGGATGAACACTGAAGCTTTCTTT; cdr3_aa: CASSSNRGMNTEAFF
clone_size: few; j_call: TRBJ1-1; d_call: TRBD1; v_call: TRBV6-1; cdr3_nt: TGTGCCAGCAGGAGAGACAGGGTTGACACTGAAGCTTTCTTT; cdr3_aa: CASRRDRVDTEAFF
clone_size: many; j_call: TRBJ2-7; d_call: .; v_call: TRBV12-3/TRBV12-4; cdr3_nt: TGTGCCAGCAGTTTGGTAGCGGAGACCTACGAGCAGTACTTC; cdr3_aa: CASSLVAETYEQYF
clone_size: many; j_call: TRBJ2-2; d_call: TRBD1; v_call: TRBV12-3/TRBV12-4; cdr3_nt: TGTGCCAGCAAGATGGGACAGGGCAACACCGGGGAGCTGTTTTTT; cdr3_aa: CASKMGQGNTGELFF
clone_size: many; j_call: TRBJ1-2; d_call: TRBD1; v_call: TRBV4-1; cdr3_nt: TGCGCCAGCAGCCACGGGACAGGGGGCAACTATGGCTACACCTTC; cdr3_aa: CASSHGTGGNYGYTF
clone_size: many; j_call: TRBJ2-7; d_call: .; v_call: TRBV29-1; cdr3_nt: TGCAGCGTGGGGGCCAACGAGCAGTACTTC; cdr3_aa: CSVGANEQYF
clone_size: .; j_call: TRBJ1-4; d_call: TRBD1; v_call: TRBV12-3/TRBV12-4; cdr3_nt: TGTGCCAGCAGTCCACGGGGACAGGGGATGTTGGGTTATGAAAAACTGTTTTTT; cdr3_aa: CASSPRGQGMLGYEKLFF
clone_size: many; j_call: TRBJ2-3; d_call: .; v_call: TRBV5-1; cdr3_nt: TGCGCCAGCAGCTTGGGGGGGGGCCCAGATACGCAGTATTTT; cdr3_aa: CASSLGGGPDTQYF
clone_size: many; j_call: TRBJ2-2; d_call: .; v_call: TRBV7-2; cdr3_nt: TGTGCCAGCAGCGGAACTAGTTATGGGGAGCTGTTTTTT; cdr3_aa: CASSGTSYGELFF
clone_size: many; j_call: TRBJ2-7; d_call: .; v_call: TRBV9; cdr3_nt: TGTGCCAGCAGCCCGAGCGGAGTCCCCTACGAGCAGTACTTC; cdr3_aa: CASSPSGVPYEQYF
clone_size: many; j_call: TRBJ1-5; d_call: TRBD1; v_call: TRBV20-1; cdr3_nt: TGCAGTGCCCTAGGACAGGGAGTCACAAATCAGCCCCATCATTTT; cdr3_aa: CSALGQGVTNQPHHF
clone_size: many; j_call: TRBJ2-7; d_call: .; v_call: TRBV5-1; cdr3_nt: TGCGCCAGCAGCCGAGAGGGGAACGAGCAGTACTTC; cdr3_aa: CASSREGNEQYF
clone_size: few; j_call: TRBJ2-6; d_call: .; v_call: TRBV29-1; cdr3_nt: TGCAGCGTTGAAACCTGGGGGGCCGCCCCCCACTCTGGGGCCAACGTCCTGACTTTC; cdr3_aa: CSVETWGAAPHSGANVLTF
clone_size: few; j_call: TRBJ2-7; d_call: .; v_call: TRBV5-1; cdr3_nt: TGCGCCAGCAGCTTGGGGCGGAAACTCTCCTACGAGCAGTACTTC; cdr3_aa: CASSLGRKLSYEQYF
clone_size: .; j_call: TRBJ2-7; d_call: .; v_call: TRBV6-2/TRBV6-3; cdr3_nt: TGTGCCAGCAGACGTGACAGTTACCACGAGCAGTACTTC; cdr3_aa: CASRRDSYHEQYF
clone_size: .; j_call: TRBJ1-1; d_call: .; v_call: TRBV12-3/TRBV12-4; cdr3_nt: TGTGCCAGCAGTTTAAGGGTGGGGAGGACTGAAGCTTTCTTT; cdr3_aa: CASSLRVGRTEAFF
clone_size: .; j_call: TRBJ2-7; d_call: TRBD2; v_call: TRBV6-2/TRBV6-3; cdr3_nt: TGTGCCAGCAGTTACAGATTTACGGGGACTACCTCCTACGAGCAGTACTTC; cdr3_aa: CASSYRFTGTTSYEQYF
clone_size: many; j_call: TRBJ2-2; d_call: .; v_call: TRBV7-9; cdr3_nt: TGTGCCAGCAGCTTATCCGGGGGGAACACCGGGGAGCTGTTTTTT; cdr3_aa: CASSLSGGNTGELFF
clone_size: many; j_call: TRBJ2-1; d_call: TRBD2; v_call: TRBV7-9; cdr3_nt: TGTGCCAGCAGTCGGGGACTAGCTGACTTGGAGTTCTTC; cdr3_aa: CASSRGLADLEFF
clone_size: few; j_call: TRBJ1-3; d_call: .; v_call: TRBV7-2; cdr3_nt: TGTGCCAGCAGCTTATCGGCGGGGAGCTCTGGAAACACCATATATTTT; cdr3_aa: CASSLSAGSSGNTIYF
clone_size: few; j_call: TRBJ1-5; d_call: TRBD1; v_call: TRBV28; cdr3_nt: TGTGCCAGCAGTTTAGGAAAACAGGGGTATAGCAATCAGCCCCAGCATTTT; cdr3_aa: CASSLGKQGYSNQPQHF
clone_size: many; j_call: TRBJ2-1; d_call: TRBD2; v_call: TRBV20-1; cdr3_nt: TGCAGTGCTAGGCTAGCGGCCAGCTCCTACAATGAGCAGTTCTTC; cdr3_aa: CSARLAASSYNEQFF
clone_size: .; j_call: TRBJ2-1; d_call: .; v_call: TRBV7-2; cdr3_nt: TGTGCCAGCAGTCAGGGGAGGTCCTACAATGAGCAGTTCTTC; cdr3_aa: CASSQGRSYNEQFF
clone_size: .; j_call: TRBJ2-4; d_call: .; v_call: TRBV5-1; cdr3_nt: TGCGCCAGCAGCCCCTGGGTAATGGATGGAGGAAACATTCAGTACTTC; cdr3_aa: CASSPWVMDGGNIQYF
clone_size: .; j_call: TRBJ2-7; d_call: TRBD2; v_call: TRBV25-1; cdr3_nt: TGTGCCAGCAGTGATATTGGGACTAGCGAAACCTACGAGCAGTACTTC; cdr3_aa: CASSDIGTSETYEQYF
clone_size: few; j_call: TRBJ2-3; d_call: .; v_call: TRBV12-3/TRBV12-4; cdr3_nt: TGTGCCAGCAGCCACGGGGGGCGGGCAGATACGCAGTATTTT; cdr3_aa: CASSHGGRADTQYF
clone_size: .; j_call: TRBJ2-7; d_call: TRBD2; v_call: TRBV6-2/TRBV6-3; cdr3_nt: TGTGCCAGCAGTCAACCCTCTACTAGCGGGAGGGCCGGCGAGCAGTACTTC; cdr3_aa: CASSQPSTSGRAGEQYF
clone_size: .; j_call: TRBJ2-3; d_call: .; v_call: TRBV29-1; cdr3_nt: TGCAGCGTGTATCACTTCGGAGCAGATACGCAGTATTTC; cdr3_aa: CSVYHFGADTQYF
clone_size: few; j_call: TRBJ2-1; d_call: TRBD2; v_call: TRBV9; cdr3_nt: TGTGCCAGCGGCCAGAGGACTAGCGGATACAATGAGCAGTTCTTC; cdr3_aa: CASGQRTSGYNEQFF
clone_size: many; j_call: TRBJ1-6; d_call: .; v_call: TRBV7-2; cdr3_nt: TGTGCCAGCAGCCGACCCCGGGACAATTCACCCCTCCACTTT; cdr3_aa: CASSRPRDNSPLHF
clone_size: .; j_call: TRBJ2-7; d_call: .; v_call: TRBV12-3/TRBV12-4; cdr3_nt: TGTGCCAGCAGTTCGGAGAGGACGGGCTACGAGCAGTACTTC; cdr3_aa: CASSSERTGYEQYF
clone_size: many; j_call: TRBJ2-1; d_call: TRBD2; v_call: TRBV2; cdr3_nt: TGTGCCAGCGCCGGCGGGAGTGGTGAGCAGTTCTTC; cdr3_aa: CASAGGSGEQFF
clone_size: many; j_call: TRBJ1-5; d_call: .; v_call: TRBV3-1; cdr3_nt: TGTGCCAGCAGCCAACATCCGGGGAGGAATCAGCCCCAGCATTTT; cdr3_aa: CASSQHPGRNQPQHF
clone_size: many; j_call: TRBJ2-2; d_call: TRBD2; v_call: TRBV7-9; cdr3_nt: TGTGCCAGCAGCTTCAGAGCGGGAGTGCAGACCGGGGAGCTGTTTTTT; cdr3_aa: CASSFRAGVQTGELFF
clone_size: many; j_call: TRBJ2-1; d_call: .; v_call: TRBV7-6; cdr3_nt: TGTGCCAGCAGCTTAACATTGTACAATGAGCAGTTCTTC; cdr3_aa: CASSLTLYNEQFF
clone_size: many; j_call: TRBJ1-1; d_call: .; v_call: TRBV29-1; cdr3_nt: TGCAGCGTTGCACACACTGAAGCTTTCTTT; cdr3_aa: CSVAHTEAFF
clone_size: few; j_call: TRBJ2-2; d_call: .; v_call: TRBV29-1; cdr3_nt: TGCAGCGCCACTAAGCACGGGGAGCTGTTTTTT; cdr3_aa: CSATKHGELFF
clone_size: many; j_call: TRBJ1-6; d_call: TRBD1; v_call: TRBV20-1; cdr3_nt: TGCAGTGCTGAAGGACAGGCGTATAATTCACCCCTCCACTTT; cdr3_aa: CSAEGQAYNSPLHF